These T cell receptor beta chains were read from a single sample in a study of blood T cells in healthy people across ages. MiXCR, run by TCRdb on the 5' RACE reads, gives a single entry per CDR3 protein. The sample has about 1.4 million distinct CDR3 sequences, approximately 63% seen once. Sequencing was done on a sample of blood. Receptors originate from a man aged 18 to 35 in good health. Each CDR3 is given with its conserved first and last residue. The order of the fields is D gene, clone size, J gene, V gene, CDR3 DNA, CDR3 protein. D genes are given only for firm matches. Only part of the rows carry a size: once, few, many, or a class if the clone is expanded.

>TRBD2|NA|TRBJ2-7|TRBV6-6
TGTGCCAGCAGACTTACTAGCGGGGGGGCGTCCTACGAGCAGTACTTC
CASRLTSGGASYEQYF
>NA|few|TRBJ2-5|TRBV7-2
TGTGCCAGCAGCTTAGTTTGGAAAGAGACCCAGTACTTC
CASSLVWKETQYF
>NA|NA|TRBJ2-1|TRBV3-1
TGTGCCAGCAGCCAAGCACGGCCCAATGAGCAGTTCTTC
CASSQARPNEQFF
>NA|NA|TRBJ2-3|TRBV6-1
TGTGCCAGCAGTGATTCACAGGACTGGTACACAGATACGCAGTATTTT
CASSDSQDWYTDTQYF
>NA|NA|TRBJ1-4|TRBV6-6
TGTGCCAGCTCCGAAGGAAGGGTGGATGAAAAACTGTTTTTT
CASSEGRVDEKLFF
>NA|NA|TRBJ2-1|TRBV29-1
TGCAGCGTTGAAGTGCCCAGGGGGCTAGCGGTGTACAATGAGCAGTTCTTC
CSVEVPRGLAVYNEQFF
>NA|NA|TRBJ1-2|TRBV29-1
TGCAGCGTTGGCAGGGTGGGAGGCTACACCTTC
CSVGRVGGYTF
>NA|NA|TRBJ2-4|TRBV1
TGCACCAGCCTGGCCCCAGCGAACATTCAGTACTTC
CTSLAPANIQYF
>TRBD2|NA|TRBJ2-1|TRBV7-2
TGTGCCAGCAGCTTTAAGTCCGGGACTATGAACAATGAGCAGTTCTTC
CASSFKSGTMNNEQFF
>TRBD1|NA|TRBJ2-7|TRBV6-6
TGTGCCAGCAGGCAACAGGGGGCGGATTCCTACGAGCAGTACTTC
CASRQQGADSYEQYF
>NA|NA|TRBJ1-6|TRBV7-9
TGTGCCAGCAGCTTAGAAAGGGAGCCCCTCCACTTT
CASSLEREPLHF
>NA|NA|TRBJ1-2|TRBV20-1
TGCAGTGCTAGAGACGGTCTCGGCAGATCCCCTGGTAAGAGCAGTGGCTACACCTTC
CSARDGLGRSPGKSSGYTF
>TRBD1|NA|TRBJ2-6|TRBV24-1
TGTGCCACCAGCACCGGGACAGGGGTTTCAGGGGCCAACGTCCTGACTTTC
CATSTGTGVSGANVLTF
>TRBD1|NA|TRBJ2-7|TRBV15
TGTGCCACCGGCAGGGGACAGCGGTCGATTTACGAGCAGTACTTC
CATGRGQRSIYEQYF
>NA|NA|TRBJ2-3|TRBV4-1
TGCGCCAGCAGCCAAGAGAGGGGCCTGGATACGCAGTATTTT
CASSQERGLDTQYF
>NA|NA|TRBJ2-6|TRBV28
TGTGCCAGCAGTTTAATCGGGGAAGCGGCCAACGTCCTGACTTTC
CASSLIGEAANVLTF
>NA|many|TRBJ2-7|TRBV6-2/TRBV6-3
TGTGCCAGCAGTTACTCGATAAGCTCCTACGAGCAGTACTTC
CASSYSISSYEQYF
>TRBD2|NA|TRBJ2-5|TRBV5-1
TGCGCCAGCAGCTTGGTTTTAGCGGGAGTCCGGGAGACCCAGTACTTC
CASSLVLAGVRETQYF
>NA|NA|TRBJ2-3|TRBV6-2/TRBV6-3
TGTGCCAGCGGCGTGGGGCCCTCCACAGATACGCAGTATTTT
CASGVGPSTDTQYF
>TRBD2|NA|TRBJ2-7|TRBV29-1
TGCAGCGTTGTATTCACTAGCGGCCCCTCCTACGAGCAGTACTTC
CSVVFTSGPSYEQYF
>NA|NA|TRBJ2-5|TRBV25-1
TGTGCCAGCAGTGAATCTGGCAGGGTGGGGGAGACCCAGTACTTC
CASSESGRVGETQYF
>NA|few|TRBJ2-7|TRBV5-1
TGCGCCAGCAGCTTGGCCTTACCGACTGACAGCTACGAGCAGTACTTC
CASSLALPTDSYEQYF
>NA|NA|TRBJ2-7|TRBV20-1
TGCAGTGCCTCCCCTGGGACGGGGAACTACGAGCAGTACTTC
CSASPGTGNYEQYF
>NA|NA|TRBJ2-7|TRBV7-2
TGTGCCAGCAGCTTCTTAGCGACTTACGAGCAGTACTTC
CASSFLATYEQYF
>NA|NA|TRBJ1-2|TRBV25-1
TGTGCCAGCAGTGAATCCGGGGGAAACTATGGCTACACCTTC
CASSESGGNYGYTF
>TRBD1|NA|TRBJ2-5|TRBV27
TGTGCCAGCAGTCCCATCGACAGGGCCCAAGAGACCCAGTACTTC
CASSPIDRAQETQYF
>NA|few|TRBJ2-7|TRBV7-6
TGTGCCAGCAGCTTAGCCCAGGGCGGCTCCTACGAGCAGTACTTC
CASSLAQGGSYEQYF